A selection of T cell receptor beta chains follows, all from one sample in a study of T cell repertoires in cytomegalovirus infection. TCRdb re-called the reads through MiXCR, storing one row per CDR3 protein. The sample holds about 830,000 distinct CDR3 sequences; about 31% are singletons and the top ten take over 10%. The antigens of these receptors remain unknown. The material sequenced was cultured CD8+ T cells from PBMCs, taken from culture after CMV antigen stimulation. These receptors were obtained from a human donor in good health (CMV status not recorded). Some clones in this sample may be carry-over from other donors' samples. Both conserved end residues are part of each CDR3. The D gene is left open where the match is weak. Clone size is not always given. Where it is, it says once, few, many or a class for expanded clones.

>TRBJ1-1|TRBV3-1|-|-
TGTGCCAGCAGCAAAGGACAGACGGGGACTGAAGCTTTCTTT
CASSKGQTGTEAFF
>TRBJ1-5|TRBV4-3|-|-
TGCGCCAGCAGCCCCTACAGAAAAACTAGCAATCAGCCCCAGCATTTT
CASSPYRKTSNQPQHF
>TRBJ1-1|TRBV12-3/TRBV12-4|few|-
TGTGCCAGCAGTTTTAGACCTCCAGGGTTGAACACTGAAGCTTTCTTT
CASSFRPPGLNTEAFF
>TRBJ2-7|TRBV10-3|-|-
TGTGCCATCACGAGGGGTACTAGCTACGAGCAGTACTTC
CAITRGTSYEQYF
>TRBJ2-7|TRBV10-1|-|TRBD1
TGCGCCAGCAGCGGACAGGGTACCTACGAGCAGTACTTC
CASSGQGTYEQYF
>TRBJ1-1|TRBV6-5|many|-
TGTGCCAGCAGTCCACCCGGGGTATCGGACACTGAAGCTTTCTTT
CASSPPGVSDTEAFF
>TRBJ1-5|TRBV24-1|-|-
TGTGCCACCAGTGATTCGGGGGGTCAGCCCCAGCATTTT
CATSDSGGQPQHF
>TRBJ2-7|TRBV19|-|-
TGTGCCAGTAGTCCGAGGGCCTTCTACGAGCAGTACTTC
CASSPRAFYEQYF
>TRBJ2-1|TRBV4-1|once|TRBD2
TGCGCCAGCAGCCCCGGCGGGGGGGCACCGGATGAGCAGTTCTTC
CASSPGGGAPDEQFF
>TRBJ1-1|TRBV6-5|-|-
TGTGCCAGCAGTTACGCCGGGAGGGGTGACATGAACACTGAAGCTTTCTTT
CASSYAGRGDMNTEAFF
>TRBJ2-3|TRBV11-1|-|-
TGTGCCAGCAGCCCTTTGACCATACCCCTTACGACAGATACGCAGTATTTT
CASSPLTIPLTTDTQYF
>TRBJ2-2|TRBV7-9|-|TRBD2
TGTGCCAGCACCGACCCACTAGCGGCCGGGGAGCTGTTTTTT
CASTDPLAAGELFF
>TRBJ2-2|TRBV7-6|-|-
TGTGCCAGCAGCTTTTTTGGCGAGGGGGCCGGGGAGCTGTTTTTT
CASSFFGEGAGELFF
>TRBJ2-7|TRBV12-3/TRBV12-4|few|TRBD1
TGTGCCAGCGCTTTACCGGGACAGGGTGCCACCGAGCAGTACTTC
CASALPGQGATEQYF
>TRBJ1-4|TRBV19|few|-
TGTGCCAGTAGCCTCACTCGGAGGCATTTGCGTGAAAAACTGTTTTTT
CASSLTRRHLREKLFF
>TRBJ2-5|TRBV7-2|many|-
TGTGCCAGCAGCCAGGGGCATGACTCGGAGACCCAGTACTTC
CASSQGHDSETQYF
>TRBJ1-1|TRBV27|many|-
TGTGCCAGCAGCTTAGAGGGAGCGAACACTGAAGCTTTCTTT
CASSLEGANTEAFF
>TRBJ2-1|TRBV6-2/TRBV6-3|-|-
TGTGCCAGCAGTTACGGCGCCCCCGGATACAATGAGCAGTTCTTC
CASSYGAPGYNEQFF
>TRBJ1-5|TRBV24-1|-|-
TGTGCCACCAGCAATTTAAGGGACAGCAATCAGCCCCAGCATTTT
CATSNLRDSNQPQHF
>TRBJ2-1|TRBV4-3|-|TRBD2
TGCGCCAGCAGCCAAGAACTAGCGGGGGGCGCCGAATACAATGAGCAGTTCTTC
CASSQELAGGAEYNEQFF
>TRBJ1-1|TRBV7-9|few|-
TGTGCCAGCAGCCCCCCAACAAAGGGCACTGAAGCTTTCTTT
CASSPPTKGTEAFF
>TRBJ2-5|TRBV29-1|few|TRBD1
TGCAGCGTGGCAGGGGGTGAGATGAAGGAGACCCAGTACTTC
CSVAGGEMKETQYF